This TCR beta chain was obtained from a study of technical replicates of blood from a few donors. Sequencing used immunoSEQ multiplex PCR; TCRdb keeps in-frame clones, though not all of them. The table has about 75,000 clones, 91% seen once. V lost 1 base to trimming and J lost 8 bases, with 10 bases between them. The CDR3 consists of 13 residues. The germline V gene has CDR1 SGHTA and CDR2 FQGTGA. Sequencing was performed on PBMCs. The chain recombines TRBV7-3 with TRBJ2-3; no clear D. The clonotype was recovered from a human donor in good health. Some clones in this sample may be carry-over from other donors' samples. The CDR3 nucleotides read TGTGCCAGCAGCTTAAATACTGCAGGTACGCAGTATTTT. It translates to CASSLNTAGTQYF.